This is a list of T cell receptor beta chains from one sample in a study of OX40 agonist ivuxolimab in advanced cancers. Sequencing used immunoSEQ multiplex PCR; TCRdb keeps in-frame clones, though not all of them. The sample consists of some 90,000 clones, approximately 91% of them appearing once. Sequenced here: CD4+ or CD8+ T cells sorted from blood, sampled in a trial of the OX40 agonist ivuxolimab. The receptor set was obtained from an adult with an advanced solid tumor such as melanoma, head and neck, liver or kidney cancer. Both conserved end residues are part of each CDR3. The D gene is left open where the match is weak. A clone size is listed for some rows: how often the clone was seen (once, few, many), or a class if it is expanded.

abundance	v_gene	d_gene	j_gene	CDR3aa	CDR3nt
-	TRBV11-2	-	TRBJ2-3	CASSLLGRGKLDTQYF	TGTGCCAGCAGCTTACTGGGCCGGGGCAAGTTGGATACGCAGTATTTT
medium-sized	TRBV6-1	-	TRBJ1-5	CASKMGAGSNQPQHF	TGTGCCAGCAAAATGGGGGCAGGGAGCAATCAGCCCCAGCATTTT
-	TRBV28	-	TRBJ1-1	CASSPPHVNTEAFF	TGTGCCAGCAGTCCCCCACATGTGAACACTGAAGCTTTCTTT
-	TRBV7-8	-	TRBJ2-4	CASSLGQRLSLAKNIQYF	TGTGCCAGCAGCTTAGGTCAGCGATTGTCCCTAGCCAAAAACATTCAGTACTTC
once	TRBV11-1	-	TRBJ2-7	CASSLGGLPYEQYF	TGTGCCAGCAGCTTAGGGGGACTCCCCTACGAGCAGTACTTC
once	TRBV18	-	TRBJ1-5	CASSTSDSQPQHF	TGTGCCAGCTCTACCAGTGATTCTCAGCCCCAGCATTTT
-	TRBV9	-	TRBJ2-1	CASTSGTSYNEQFF	TGTGCCAGCACCAGCGGGACATCCTACAATGAGCAGTTCTTC
-	TRBV4-3	-	TRBJ1-5	CASSQDRNINQPQHF	TGCGCCAGCAGCCAAGATAGGAACATCAATCAGCCCCAGCATTTT
-	TRBV15	-	TRBJ2-4	CATSRGQGGGIAKNIQYF	TGTGCCACCAGCAGAGGACAGGGAGGGGGTATAGCCAAAAACATTCAGTACTTC
-	TRBV10-3	TRBD1	TRBJ2-5	CAISPSGGQETQYF	TGTGCCATCAGTCCCTCAGGGGGCCAAGAGACCCAGTACTTC
-	TRBV7-9	-	TRBJ1-6	CASSLGPSPLHF	TGTGCCAGCAGCTTGGGTCCCTCACCCCTCCACTTT
once	TRBV5-1	TRBD1	TRBJ2-5	CASSFGQGGPETQYF	TGCGCCAGCAGCTTCGGACAGGGGGGACCAGAGACCCAGTACTTC
-	TRBV11-2	-	TRBJ2-7	CASSLLGLEQYF	TGTGCCAGCAGCTTACTAGGGCTCGAGCAGTACTTC
few	TRBV7-9	-	TRBJ1-3	CASSLLTSSGNTIYF	TGTGCCAGCAGCTTACTGACGAGCTCTGGAAACACCATATATTTT
-	TRBV2	-	TRBJ2-7	CASSESRGPTYEQYF	TGTGCCAGCAGTGAAAGTCGCGGCCCAACCTACGAGCAGTACTTC
-	TRBV5-6	TRBD2	TRBJ2-7	CASSAGLASEQYF	TGTGCCAGCAGCGCGGGACTAGCATCCGAGCAGTACTTC
-	TRBV29-1	-	TRBJ2-7	CSGTQPPNYEQYF	TGCAGCGGTACCCAACCTCCTAACTACGAGCAGTACTTC
-	TRBV5-1	-	TRBJ2-5	CASSLDREGETQYF	TGCGCCAGCAGCTTGGACAGGGAAGGAGAGACCCAGTACTTC
-	TRBV5-4	-	TRBJ1-5	CASSLDSNQPQHF	TGTGCCAGCAGCTTGGACAGCAATCAGCCCCAGCATTTT
-	TRBV11-1	-	TRBJ2-2	CASSFKGQNTGELFF	TGTGCCAGCAGCTTTAAGGGGCAGAACACCGGGGAGCTGTTTTTT
-	TRBV19	-	TRBJ2-2	CASNQVGTGELFF	TGTGCCAGCAACCAGGTGGGCACCGGGGAGCTGTTTTTT
-	TRBV5-5	-	TRBJ1-1	CASSPLPLDTEAFF	TGTGCCAGCAGCCCCTTACCCCTGGACACTGAAGCTTTCTTT
-	TRBV15	TRBD2	TRBJ2-3	CATSRERIAGGFTDTQYF	TGTGCCACCAGCAGAGAGAGGATAGCGGGAGGGTTCACAGATACGCAGTATTTT
-	TRBV6-5	TRBD1	TRBJ2-5	CASSRDRAETQYF	TGTGCCAGCAGTCGGGACAGGGCGGAGACCCAGTACTTC
-	TRBV7-2	-	TRBJ1-2	CASSLVGQNYGYTF	TGTGCCAGCAGCTTAGTGGGGCAGAACTATGGCTACACCTTC
-	TRBV10-1	TRBD1	TRBJ2-7	CASSDGGGTGVSYEQYF	TGCGCCAGCAGTGACGGCGGTGGGACAGGGGTCTCCTACGAGCAGTACTTC
-	TRBV28	TRBD2	TRBJ2-7	CASSSRPGGGGTYEQYF	TGTGCCAGCAGTTCCCGACCGGGGGGGGGTGGTACCTACGAGCAGTACTTC
-	TRBV5-1	-	TRBJ2-7	CASSLALGPGYEQYF	TGCGCCAGCAGCTTGGCCTTAGGCCCAGGGTACGAGCAGTACTTC
-	TRBV9	-	TRBJ1-1	CASRAIGQPNTEAFF	TGTGCCAGCAGGGCCATCGGACAGCCGAACACTGAAGCTTTCTTT
-	TRBV4-3	TRBD1	TRBJ1-4	CASSQGGTANEKLFF	TGCGCCAGCAGCCAAGGAGGGACAGCTAATGAAAAACTGTTTTTT
once	TRBV30	TRBD2	TRBJ2-3	CAWGLAGFSTDTQYF	TGTGCCTGGGGACTAGCGGGTTTTAGCACAGATACGCAGTATTTT
-	TRBV27	TRBD1	TRBJ1-4	CASMDRVNEKLFF	TGTGCCAGTATGGACAGGGTTAATGAAAAACTGTTTTTT
-	TRBV21-1	-	TRBJ2-7	CASSKERTSSLPPYEQYF	TGTGCCAGCAGCAAAGAGCGGACTAGCAGCCTCCCCCCCTACGAGCAGTACTTC
-	TRBV6-5	-	TRBJ1-4	CASSLGLSNEKLFF	TGTGCCAGCAGTCTGGGACTAAGTAATGAAAAACTGTTTTTT
-	TRBV27	TRBD1	TRBJ2-6	CASSLFGQGSGANVLTF	TGTGCCAGCAGTTTATTCGGACAGGGAAGTGGGGCCAACGTCCTGACTTTC
-	TRBV10-3	-	TRBJ1-2	CAIRSDTDNYGYTF	TGTGCCATCAGATCGGACACCGATAACTATGGCTACACCTTC
-	TRBV11-1	-	TRBJ2-1	CASSLAGGNEQFF	TGTGCCAGCAGCTTAGCCGGAGGGAATGAGCAGTTCTTC
-	TRBV29-1	TRBD2	TRBJ2-1	CSVDGLAGVYEQFF	TGCAGCGTAGACGGACTAGCGGGAGTCTATGAGCAGTTCTTC
-	TRBV11-2	-	TRBJ1-6	CASSIIGSNSPLHF	TGTGCCAGCAGCATAATAGGGAGCAATTCACCCCTCCACTTT
-	TRBV7-8	TRBD1	TRBJ2-7	CASSKDRDLYEQYF	TGTGCCAGCAGCAAGGACAGGGACCTCTACGAGCAGTACTTC
once	TRBV7-8	TRBD1	TRBJ2-1	CASSLQGQVNNEQFF	TGTGCCAGCAGCTTACAGGGACAGGTGAACAATGAGCAGTTCTTC
-	TRBV28	-	TRBJ2-3	CASSLSSTDTQYF	TGTGCCAGCAGTTTATCGAGCACAGATACGCAGTATTTT
-	TRBV7-3	TRBD2	TRBJ2-1	CASSLGLVGGNEQFF	TGTGCCAGCAGCTTAGGACTAGTGGGTGGCAATGAGCAGTTCTTC
-	TRBV18	-	TRBJ1-3	CASSPDIGNTIYF	TGTGCCAGCTCACCGGACATCGGAAACACCATATATTTT
-	TRBV21-1	-	TRBJ2-5	CASSKKEAGPQETQYF	TGTGCCAGCAGCAAAAAAGAAGCGGGACCTCAAGAGACCCAGTACTTC
-	TRBV7-9	TRBD1	TRBJ1-5	CASSGQGNQPQHF	TGTGCCAGCAGCGGACAGGGTAACCAGCCCCAGCATTTT
few	TRBV7-9	-	TRBJ2-2	CASSLDTGELFF	TGTGCCAGCAGCTTAGACACCGGGGAGCTGTTTTTT
-	TRBV4-3	-	TRBJ1-1	CASSQEEGGGTEAFF	TGCGCCAGCAGCCAAGAAGAGGGGGGGGGAACTGAAGCTTTCTTT
-	TRBV5-4	-	TRBJ1-5	CASSFPNQPQHF	TGTGCCAGCAGCTTCCCCAATCAGCCCCAGCATTTT
-	TRBV5-5	TRBD2	TRBJ2-2	CASSPYSGGTGELFF	TGTGCCAGCAGCCCATATAGCGGGGGCACCGGGGAGCTGTTTTTT
-	TRBV4-3	-	TRBJ1-3	CASSQDLGRYSGNTIYF	TGCGCCAGCAGCCAAGATCTGGGCAGATACTCTGGAAACACCATATATTTT
-	TRBV11-3	-	TRBJ2-2	CASSLTRSAGELFF	TGTGCCAGCAGCTTAACCCGATCGGCCGGGGAGCTGTTTTTT
-	TRBV19	-	TRBJ1-1	CASSFHYNGAEAFF	TGTGCCAGTAGTTTTCACTATAATGGCGCTGAAGCTTTCTTT
-	TRBV6-6	-	TRBJ2-2	CASSYVGELFF	TGTGCCAGCAGTTACGTCGGGGAGCTGTTTTTT
once	TRBV18	-	TRBJ1-1	CASSPKETSTEAFF	TGTGCCAGCTCACCGAAGGAGACGAGCACTGAAGCTTTCTTT
few	TRBV27	-	TRBJ2-5	CASSLSPAQETQYF	TGTGCCAGCAGTTTATCGCCGGCCCAAGAGACCCAGTACTTC
-	TRBV7-2	TRBD2	TRBJ2-7	CASSLTRASGRSSYEQYF	TGTGCCAGCAGCCTAACTCGAGCTAGCGGGAGAAGCTCCTACGAGCAGTACTTC
-	TRBV2	-	TRBJ1-2	CASSERVAGYTF	TGTGCCAGCAGTGAGCGAGTGGCCGGCTACACCTTC